This T cell receptor (beta chain) is drawn from a study of OX40 agonist ivuxolimab in advanced cancers. Profiling relied on immunoSEQ multiplex PCR, and the TCRdb table lists in-frame clones only, not all of them. The sample holds about 100,000 clones; approximately 91% are singletons and the top ten take roughly 0.75%. From germline, CDR1 is SGHRS and CDR2 YFSETQ. The CDR3 extends over 15 amino acids. Trimming removed 4 bases at V and 0 bases at J, with 11 bases between. Material: CD4+ or CD8+ T cells sorted from blood, obtained in a trial of the OX40 agonist ivuxolimab. The chain is built from TRBV5-1 and TRBJ2-1; D ambiguous. The sequence derives from an adult with an advanced solid tumor such as melanoma, head and neck, liver or kidney cancer. The DNA of the CDR3 is TGCGCCAGCAGCCCCCAAGTGGACTCCTACAATGAGCAGTTCTTC. Its protein product is CASSPQVDSYNEQFF.